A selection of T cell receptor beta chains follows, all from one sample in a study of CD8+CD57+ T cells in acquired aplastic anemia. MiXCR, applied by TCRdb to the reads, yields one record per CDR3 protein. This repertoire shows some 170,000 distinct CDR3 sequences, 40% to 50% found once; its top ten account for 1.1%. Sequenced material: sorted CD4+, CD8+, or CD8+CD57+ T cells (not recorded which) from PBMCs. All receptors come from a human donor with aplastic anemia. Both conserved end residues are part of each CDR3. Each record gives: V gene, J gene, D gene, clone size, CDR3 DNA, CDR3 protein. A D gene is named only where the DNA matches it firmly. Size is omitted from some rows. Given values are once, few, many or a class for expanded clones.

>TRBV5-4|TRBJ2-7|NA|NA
TGTGCCAGCAGCTCGACGACAGGTTCCTACGAGCAGTACTTC
CASSSTTGSYEQYF
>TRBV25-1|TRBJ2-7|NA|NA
TGTGCCAGCAGGGACAGTACCTATACCTACGAGCAGTACTTC
CASRDSTYTYEQYF
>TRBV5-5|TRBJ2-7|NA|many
TGTGCCAGCAGCAATGCCCGAGTCGTGCAGTACTTC
CASSNARVVQYF
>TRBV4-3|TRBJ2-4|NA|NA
TGCGCCAGCAGCGAAGATAGGGGCCAAGGTAACATTCAGTACTTC
CASSEDRGQGNIQYF
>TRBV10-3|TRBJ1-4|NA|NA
TGTGCCATCAGTGCCACTAATGAAAAACTGTTTTTT
CAISATNEKLFF
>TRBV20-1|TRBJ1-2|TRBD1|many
TGCAGTGCTAGCGCGTTTGGACAGGGGGGATTTGACTATGGCTACACCTTC
CSASAFGQGGFDYGYTF
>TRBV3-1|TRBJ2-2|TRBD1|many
TGTGCCAGCAGCCGATCGACAGGGTTGGTCGGGGAGCTGTTTTTT
CASSRSTGLVGELFF
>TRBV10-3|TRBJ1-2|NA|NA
TGTGCCATCAGCGTAGGGCGGCTCTTCGGGGGTGGCTACACCTTC
CAISVGRLFGGGYTF
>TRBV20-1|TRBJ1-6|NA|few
TGCAGTGCTAGAGATGTACAGGTTTTGAATTCACCCCTCCACTTT
CSARDVQVLNSPLHF
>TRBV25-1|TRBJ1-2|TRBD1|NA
TGTGCCAGCAGTGCTCCGTGGGAGGGGGCTAGCTATGGCTACACCTTC
CASSAPWEGASYGYTF
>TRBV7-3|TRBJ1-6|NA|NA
TGTGCCAGCAGCTTAGCTGGCATGGTAAATTCACCCCTCCACTTT
CASSLAGMVNSPLHF
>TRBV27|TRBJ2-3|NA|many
TGTGCCAGCAGTTTGTTGGGAAAGCAGTATTTT
CASSLLGKQYF
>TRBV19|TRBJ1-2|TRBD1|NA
TGTGCCAGTAGTATTTCCAGGACAGGATATGGCTACACCTTC
CASSISRTGYGYTF
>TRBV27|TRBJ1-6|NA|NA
TGTGCCAGCAGTTCCCCCCCGGGACGCCCCTATAATTCACCCCTCCACTTT
CASSSPPGRPYNSPLHF
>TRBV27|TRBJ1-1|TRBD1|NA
TGTGCCAGCAGTTTATCGACGACAGGGAGAGCTTTCTTT
CASSLSTTGRAFF
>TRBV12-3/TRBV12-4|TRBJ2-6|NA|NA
TGTGCCAGCGGGACACGCTCTGGGGCCAACGTCCTGACTTTC
CASGTRSGANVLTF
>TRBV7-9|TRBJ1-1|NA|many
TGTGCCAGCAGCAACGTGGACACTGAAGCTTTCTTT
CASSNVDTEAFF
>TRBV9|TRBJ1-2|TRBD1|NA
TGTGCCAGCAGCCAACAGGGGGCGCGGACTGGCTACACCTTC
CASSQQGARTGYTF
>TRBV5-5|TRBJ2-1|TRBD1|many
TGTGCCAGCAGCTACCAGGACAGGGGTTACAATGAGCAGTTCTTC
CASSYQDRGYNEQFF
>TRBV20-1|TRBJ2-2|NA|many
TGCAGTGTTGGTGGGGGATACACCGGGGAGCTGTTTTTT
CSVGGGYTGELFF
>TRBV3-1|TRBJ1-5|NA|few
TGTGCCAGCTGCTGGGGGAGAAACAATCAGCCCCAGCATTTT
CASCWGRNNQPQHF
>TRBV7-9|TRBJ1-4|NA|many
TGTGCCAGCAGCTCGGGACCCATTAATGAAAAACTGTTTTTT
CASSSGPINEKLFF
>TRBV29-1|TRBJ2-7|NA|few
TGCAGCGTAGGGGGTACCTACGAGCAGTACTTC
CSVGGTYEQYF
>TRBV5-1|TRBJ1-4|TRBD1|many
TGCGCCAGCGGCCCGGGACAGGGTCTTTATGAAAAACTGTTTTTT
CASGPGQGLYEKLFF
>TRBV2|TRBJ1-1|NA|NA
TGTGCCAGCAGCGACGACAGGAAGAACACTGAAGCTTTCTTT
CASSDDRKNTEAFF
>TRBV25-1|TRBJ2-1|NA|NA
TGTGCCAGCAGTAAGGGATACAATGAGCAGTTCTTC
CASSKGYNEQFF
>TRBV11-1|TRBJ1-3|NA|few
TGTGCCAGCAGCTTAGCTGGGGCCTCTGGAAACACCATATATTTT
CASSLAGASGNTIYF
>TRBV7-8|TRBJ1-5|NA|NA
TGTGCCAGCAGGCCTACAGGGAACAATCAGCCCCAGCATTTT
CASRPTGNNQPQHF
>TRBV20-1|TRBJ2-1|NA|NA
TGCAGTGCTAGACAGTACAATGAGCAGTTCTTC
CSARQYNEQFF
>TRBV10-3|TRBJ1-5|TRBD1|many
TGTGCCATCAGTGAGGGACAGGAGCACAATCAGCCCCAGCATTTT
CAISEGQEHNQPQHF
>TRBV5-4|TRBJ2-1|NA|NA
TGTGCCAGCAGCTTGGGGGGGAACAGGGTTATGGGCAATGAGCAGTTCTTC
CASSLGGNRVMGNEQFF
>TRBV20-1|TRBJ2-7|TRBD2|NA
TGCAGATTAAGCGGGGGGGCCGGCGAGCAGTACTTC
CRLSGGAGEQYF
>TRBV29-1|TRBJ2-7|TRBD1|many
TGCAGCGTTTGGGGGACAGGGGTCTCCTACGAGCAGTACTTC
CSVWGTGVSYEQYF
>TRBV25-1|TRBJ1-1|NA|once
NA
CACSAREGPSAEAFF
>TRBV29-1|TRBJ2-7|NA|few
TGCAGCGTCGAAGACAGCGGGACACCTCCCTACGAGCAGTACTTC
CSVEDSGTPPYEQYF
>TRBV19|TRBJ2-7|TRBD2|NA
TGTGCCAGTAGTATAGGAGCGGGGGCCGGCGAGCAGTACTTC
CASSIGAGAGEQYF
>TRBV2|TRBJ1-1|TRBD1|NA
TGTGCCACCAGACAGGGAGCTGAAGCTTTCTTT
CATRQGAEAFF
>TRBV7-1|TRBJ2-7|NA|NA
TGTGCCAGCAGCTCACTGCGCGGGGGCGTATACACCGGGGAGCAGTACTTC
CASSSLRGGVYTGEQYF
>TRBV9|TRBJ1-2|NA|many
TGTGCCAGCAGCGTAGGGGGGGGGACTCCGTATGGCTACACCTTC
CASSVGGGTPYGYTF
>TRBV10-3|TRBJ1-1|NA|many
TGTGCCATCAGTGACCTGCGGGGGGAGGGTGAAGCTTTCTTT
CAISDLRGEGEAFF
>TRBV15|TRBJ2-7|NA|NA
TGTGCCACCAGCAAAACCCCGGGACACTACTACGAGCAGTACTTC
CATSKTPGHYYEQYF
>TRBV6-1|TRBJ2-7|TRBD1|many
TGTGCCAGCAGAGGACAGGGGGGGTTGTGGGAGCAGTACTTC
CASRGQGGLWEQYF
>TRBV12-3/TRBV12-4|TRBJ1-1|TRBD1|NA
TGTGCCAGCAGTCGTACCGGGACAGGTAACACTGAAGCTTTCTTT
CASSRTGTGNTEAFF
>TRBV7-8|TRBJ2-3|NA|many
TGTGCCAGCAGCCGACTCCGCACAGATACGCAGTATTTT
CASSRLRTDTQYF
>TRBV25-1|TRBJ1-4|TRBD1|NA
TGTGCCAGCAGTGTGTTCGAGGGGGCAGGTGATGAAAAACTGTTTTTT
CASSVFEGAGDEKLFF
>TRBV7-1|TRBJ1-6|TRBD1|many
TGTGCCAGCAGCTCCGGGCGATCGGACAGGGCTCAGGGGCTTAGGAATTCACCCCTCCACTTT
CASSSGRSDRAQGLRNSPLHF
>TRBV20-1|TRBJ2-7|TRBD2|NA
TGCAGTGCTATCGAAAGACTAGCCGCCGAGCAGTACTTC
CSAIERLAAEQYF
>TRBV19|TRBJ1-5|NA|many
TGTGCCAGTAGTGAGCTGACAGCTAGCAATCAGCCCCAGCATTTT
CASSELTASNQPQHF
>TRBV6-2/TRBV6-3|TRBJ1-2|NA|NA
TGTGCCAGCAGAGTAGAGGGGGACATCCTGGACGGCTACACCTTC
CASRVEGDILDGYTF
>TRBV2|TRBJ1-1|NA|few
TGTGCCAGCAGTTTAGACAGTAACACTGAAGCTTTCTTT
CASSLDSNTEAFF
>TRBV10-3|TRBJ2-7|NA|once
TGTGCCATCGCCAGAACCTCCTACGAGCAGTACTTC
CAIARTSYEQYF
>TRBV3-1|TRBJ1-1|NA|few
TGTGCCAGCAGCCAAGGGCGGGGGGCTGGGACTGAAGCTTTCTTT
CASSQGRGAGTEAFF